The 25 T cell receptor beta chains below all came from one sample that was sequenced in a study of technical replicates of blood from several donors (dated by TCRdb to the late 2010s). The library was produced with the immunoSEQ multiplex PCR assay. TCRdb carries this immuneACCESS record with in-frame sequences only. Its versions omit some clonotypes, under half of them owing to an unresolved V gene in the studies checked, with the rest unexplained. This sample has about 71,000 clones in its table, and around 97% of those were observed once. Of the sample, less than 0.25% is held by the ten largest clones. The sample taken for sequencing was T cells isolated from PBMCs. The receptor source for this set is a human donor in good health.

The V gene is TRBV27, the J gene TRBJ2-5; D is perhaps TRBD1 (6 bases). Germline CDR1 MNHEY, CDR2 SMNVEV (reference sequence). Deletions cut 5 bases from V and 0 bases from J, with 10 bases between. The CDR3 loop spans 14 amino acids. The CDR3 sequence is CASSRQDDQETQYF. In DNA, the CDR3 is TGTGCCAGCAGTCGACAGGACGACCAAGAGACCCAGTACTTC.

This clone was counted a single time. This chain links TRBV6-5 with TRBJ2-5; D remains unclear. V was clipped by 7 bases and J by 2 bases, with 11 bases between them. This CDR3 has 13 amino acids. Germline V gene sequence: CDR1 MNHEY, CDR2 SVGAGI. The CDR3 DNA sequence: TGTGCCAGCAATCGCCCGGGTCAAGAGACCCAGTACTTC. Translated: CASNRPGQETQYF.

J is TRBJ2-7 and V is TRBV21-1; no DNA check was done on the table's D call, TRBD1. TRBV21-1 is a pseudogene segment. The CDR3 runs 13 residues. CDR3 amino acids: CASGTGGFYEQYF. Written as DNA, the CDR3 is TGTGCCAGTGGGACAGGGGGCTTTTACGAGCAGTACTTC.

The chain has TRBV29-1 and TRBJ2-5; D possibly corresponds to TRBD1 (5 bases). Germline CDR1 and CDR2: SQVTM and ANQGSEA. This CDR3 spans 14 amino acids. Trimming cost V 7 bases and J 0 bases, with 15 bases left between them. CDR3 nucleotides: TGCAGCGGAATACCCAGGGCGTACCAAGAGACCCAGTACTTC. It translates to CSGIPRAYQETQYF.

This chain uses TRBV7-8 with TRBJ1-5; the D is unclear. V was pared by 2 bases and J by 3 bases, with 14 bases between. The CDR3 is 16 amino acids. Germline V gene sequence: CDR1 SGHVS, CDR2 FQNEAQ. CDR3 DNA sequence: TGTGCCAGCAGCTTAACCCAGTTTGTCGACAATCAGCCCCAGCATTTT. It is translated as CASSLTQFVDNQPQHF.

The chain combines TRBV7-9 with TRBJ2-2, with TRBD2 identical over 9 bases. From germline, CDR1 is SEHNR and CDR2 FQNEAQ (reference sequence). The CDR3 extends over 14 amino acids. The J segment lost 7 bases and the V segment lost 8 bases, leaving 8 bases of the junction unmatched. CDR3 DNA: TGTGCCAGCCCTCCAGCGGGGGGAATCGGGGAGCTGTTTTTT. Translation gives CASPPAGGIGELFF.

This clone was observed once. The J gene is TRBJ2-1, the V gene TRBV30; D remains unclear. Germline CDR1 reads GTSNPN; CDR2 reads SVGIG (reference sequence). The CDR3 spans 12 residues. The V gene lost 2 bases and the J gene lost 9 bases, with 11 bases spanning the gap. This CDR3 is CAWSPLSSEQFF. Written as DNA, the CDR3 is TGTGCCTGGAGTCCCCTTTCCAGTGAGCAGTTCTTC. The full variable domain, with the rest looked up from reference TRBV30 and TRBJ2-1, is SQTIHQWPATLVQPVGSPLSLECTVEGTSNPNLYWYRQAAGRGLQLLFYSVGIGQISSEVPQNLSASRPQDRQFILSSKKLLLSDSGFYLCAWSPLSSEQFFGPGTRLTVL.

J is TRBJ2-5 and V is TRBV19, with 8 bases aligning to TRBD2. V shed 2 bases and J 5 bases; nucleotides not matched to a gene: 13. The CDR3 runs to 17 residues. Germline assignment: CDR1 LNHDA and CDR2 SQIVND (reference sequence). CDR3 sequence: CASSISSGGPVLETQYF. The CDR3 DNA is TGTGCCAGTAGTATATCCAGCGGGGGCCCCGTTCTGGAGACCCAGTACTTC.

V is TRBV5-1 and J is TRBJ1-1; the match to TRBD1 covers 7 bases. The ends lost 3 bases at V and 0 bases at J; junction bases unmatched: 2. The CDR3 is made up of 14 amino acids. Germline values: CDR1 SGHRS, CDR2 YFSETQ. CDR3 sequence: CASSYTGVNTEAFF. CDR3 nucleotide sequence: TGCGCCAGCAGCTATACAGGGGTGAACACTGAAGCTTTCTTT.

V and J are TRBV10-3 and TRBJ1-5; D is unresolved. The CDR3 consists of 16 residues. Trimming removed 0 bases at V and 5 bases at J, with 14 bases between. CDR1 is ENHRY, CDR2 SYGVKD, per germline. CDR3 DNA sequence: TGTGCCATCAGTGAGTCGACTGGTTTTATGGATCAGCCCCAGCATTTT. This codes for CAISESTGFMDQPQHF.

This CDR3 reads CASSIRDTNNEQFF. CDR3 DNA: TGTGCCAGCAGTATCCGGGACACAAACAATGAGCAGTTCTTC. This chain connects TRBV27 to TRBJ2-1; D may be TRBD1 (6 bases). Trimming stripped 5 bases from V and 5 bases from J, with 13 bases between. This CDR3 has 14 amino acids. Germline-derived CDR1 and CDR2 are MNHEY and SMNVEV (reference sequence).

CDR3 region: CASSLNGRDMNTEAFF. The CDR3 DNA follows: TGTGCCAGCAGCTTAAATGGTCGGGATATGAACACTGAAGCTTTCTTT. The genes are TRBV7-3 and TRBJ1-1; D remains ambiguous. CDR1 and CDR2 from the germline V gene are SGHTA and FQGTGA. V lost 1 base and J 0 bases, leaving 12 bases between the germline ends. The CDR3 totals 16 residues. Full variable domain (missing parts from reference TRBV7-3 and TRBJ1-1): GAGVSQTPSNKVTEKGKYVELRCDPISGHTALYWYRQSLGQGPEFLIYFQGTGAADDSGLPNDRFFAVRPEGSVSTLKIQRTERGDSAVYLCASSLNGRDMNTEAFFGQGTRLTVV.

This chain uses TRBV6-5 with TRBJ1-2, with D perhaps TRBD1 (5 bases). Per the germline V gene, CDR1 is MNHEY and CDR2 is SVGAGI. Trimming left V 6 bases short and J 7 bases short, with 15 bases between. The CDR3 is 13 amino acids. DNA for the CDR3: TGTGCCAGCAGAAACAGGTCCCCACCTGGCTACACCTTC. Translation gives CASRNRSPPGYTF.

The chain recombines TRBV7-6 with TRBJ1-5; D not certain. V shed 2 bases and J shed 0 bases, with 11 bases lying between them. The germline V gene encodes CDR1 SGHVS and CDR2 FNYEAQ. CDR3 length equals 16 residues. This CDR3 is CASSLMLGHSNQPQHF. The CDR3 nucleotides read TGTGCCAGCAGCTTAATGCTAGGCCATAGCAATCAGCCCCAGCATTTT.

CDR3 sequence (DNA): TGTGCCAGCAGTGAAGAGGTCACAGGGCGGGCTTTCTTT. Amino acid sequence: CASSEEVTGRAFF. The genes are TRBV2 and TRBJ1-1; possible D gene TRBD1, 6 bases. CDR1 is SNHLY, CDR2 FYNNEI, per germline. Trimming removed 1 base at V and 11 bases at J, with 14 bases between. The CDR3 has 13 amino acids. The full variable domain, its missing parts supplied by reference TRBV2 and TRBJ1-1, is EPEVTQTPSHQVTQMGQEVILRCVPISNHLYFYWYRQILGQKVEFLVSFYNNEISEKSEIFDDQFSVERPDGSNFTLKIRSTKLEDSAMYFCASSEEVTGRAFFGQGTRLTVV.

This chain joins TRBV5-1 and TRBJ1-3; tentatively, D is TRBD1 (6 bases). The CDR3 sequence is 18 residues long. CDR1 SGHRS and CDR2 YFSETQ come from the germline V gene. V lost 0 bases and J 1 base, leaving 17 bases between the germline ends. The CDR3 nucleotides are TGCGCCAGCAGCTTGGGACTTACCAGGGGCGATTCTGGAAACACCATATATTTT. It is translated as CASSLGLTRGDSGNTIYF.

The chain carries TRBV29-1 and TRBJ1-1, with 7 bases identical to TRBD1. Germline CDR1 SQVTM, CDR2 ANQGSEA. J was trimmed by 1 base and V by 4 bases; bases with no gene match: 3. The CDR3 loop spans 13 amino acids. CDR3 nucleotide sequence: TGCAGCGTTGCGACAGGGACGAACACTGAAGCTTTCTTT. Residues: CSVATGTNTEAFF.

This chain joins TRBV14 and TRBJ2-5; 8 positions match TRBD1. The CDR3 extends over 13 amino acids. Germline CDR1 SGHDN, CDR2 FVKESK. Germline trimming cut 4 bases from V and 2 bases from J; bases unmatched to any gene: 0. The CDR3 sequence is CASSRTGQETQYF. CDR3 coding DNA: TGTGCCAGCAGCCGGACAGGGCAAGAGACCCAGTACTTC.

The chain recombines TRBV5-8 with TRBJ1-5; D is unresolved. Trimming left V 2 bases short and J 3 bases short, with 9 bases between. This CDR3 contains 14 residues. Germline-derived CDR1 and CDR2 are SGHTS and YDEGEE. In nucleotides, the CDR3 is TGTGCCAGCAGCTTCGGCAGGCACAATCAGCCCCAGCATTTT. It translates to CASSFGRHNQPQHF. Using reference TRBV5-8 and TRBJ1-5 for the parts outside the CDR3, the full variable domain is EAGVTQSPTHLIKTRGQQATLRCSPISGHTSVYWYQQALGLGLQFLLWYDEGEERNRGNFPPRFSGRQFPNYSSELNVNALELEDSALYLCASSFGRHNQPQHFGDGTRLSIL.

The CDR3 reads CASSFRRGRGSTDTQYF. The CDR3, as DNA: TGTGCCAGCAGCTTTCGAAGGGGCAGGGGGAGCACAGATACGCAGTATTTT. The chain couples TRBV5-4 to TRBJ2-3, with 7 nucleotides matching TRBD1. With V trimmed by 2 bases and J by 0 bases, 9 bases remained unmatched. The CDR3 spans 17 residues. Germline V lookup: CDR1 SGHNT, CDR2 YYREEE (reference sequence).

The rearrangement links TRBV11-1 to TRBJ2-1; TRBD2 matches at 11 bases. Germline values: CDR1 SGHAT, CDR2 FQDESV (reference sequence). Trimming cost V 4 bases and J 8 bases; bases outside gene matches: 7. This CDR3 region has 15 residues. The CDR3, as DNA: TGTGCCAGCAGCTACTCCGGGACTAGCGGCTATGAGCAGTTCTTC. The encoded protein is CASSYSGTSGYEQFF.

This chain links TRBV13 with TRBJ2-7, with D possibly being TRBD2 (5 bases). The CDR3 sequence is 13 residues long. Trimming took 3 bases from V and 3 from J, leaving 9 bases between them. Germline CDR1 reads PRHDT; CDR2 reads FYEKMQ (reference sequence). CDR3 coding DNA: TGTGCCAGCAGCTTCGGTCGGGACTACGAGCAGTACTTC. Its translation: CASSFGRDYEQYF.

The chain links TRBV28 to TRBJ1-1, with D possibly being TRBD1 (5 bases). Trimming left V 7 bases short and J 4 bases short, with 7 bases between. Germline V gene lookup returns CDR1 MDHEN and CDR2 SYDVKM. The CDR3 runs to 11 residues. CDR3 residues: CASKRGTEAFF. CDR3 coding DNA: TGTGCCAGCAAAAGGGGCACTGAAGCTTTCTTT. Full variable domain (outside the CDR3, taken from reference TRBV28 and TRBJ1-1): DVKVTQSSRYLVKRTGEKVFLECVQDMDHENMFWYRQDPGLGLRLIYFSYDVKMKEKGDIPEGYSVSREKKERFSLILESASTNQTSMYLCASKRGTEAFFGQGTRLTVV.

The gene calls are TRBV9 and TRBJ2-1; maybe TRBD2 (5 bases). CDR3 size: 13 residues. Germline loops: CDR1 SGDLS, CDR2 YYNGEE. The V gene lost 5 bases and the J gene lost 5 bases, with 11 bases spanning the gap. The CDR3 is CASSFGLNNEQFF. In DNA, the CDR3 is TGTGCCAGCAGTTTCGGACTTAACAATGAGCAGTTCTTC.

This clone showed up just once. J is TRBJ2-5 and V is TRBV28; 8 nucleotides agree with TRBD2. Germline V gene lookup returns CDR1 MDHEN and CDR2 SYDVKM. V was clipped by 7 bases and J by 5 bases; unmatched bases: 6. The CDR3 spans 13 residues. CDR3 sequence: CASTGGARETQYF. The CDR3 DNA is TGTGCCAGCACCGGGGGGGCCCGGGAGACCCAGTACTTC. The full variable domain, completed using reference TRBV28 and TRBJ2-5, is DVKVTQSSRYLVKRTGEKVFLECVQDMDHENMFWYRQDPGLGLRLIYFSYDVKMKEKGDIPEGYSVSREKKERFSLILESASTNQTSMYLCASTGGARETQYFGPGTRLLVL.